Listed below are T cell receptor beta chains from one sample, sequenced in a study of cytomegalovirus exposure and HLA in healthy donors. Data came from immunoSEQ multiplex PCR; TCRdb stores just in-frame clones and leaves some out. The table has about 140,000 clones, roughly three quarters seen once. The material sequenced was PBMCs. These receptors all stem from a woman under 40 in good health and CMV-seronegative. The CDR3 runs from the conserved cysteine through the conserved F or W. Each record gives: J gene, V gene, clone size, D gene, CDR3 DNA, CDR3 protein. The D gene is left open where the match is weak. Not every row has a clone size; where given, it reads once, few, many or a size class.

j_call: TRBJ2-2; v_call: TRBV10-2; clone_size: NA; d_call: TRBD2; cdr3_nt: TGCGCCAGCACTGTAGCGGGGGGGCCCGCCGGGGAGCTGTTTTTT; cdr3_aa: CASTVAGGPAGELFF
j_call: TRBJ2-7; v_call: TRBV5-6; clone_size: NA; d_call: NA; cdr3_nt: TGTGCCAGCAGCTTCTGGAGCTCCTACGAGCAGTACTTC; cdr3_aa: CASSFWSSYEQYF
j_call: TRBJ1-5; v_call: TRBV4-2; clone_size: NA; d_call: NA; cdr3_nt: TGTGCCAGCAGCCAAGAACAGGGAAATCAGCCCCAGCATTTT; cdr3_aa: CASSQEQGNQPQHF
j_call: TRBJ2-2; v_call: TRBV5-1; clone_size: NA; d_call: NA; cdr3_nt: TGCGCCAGCAGCTTGGACTACGCGAACACCGGGGAGCTGTTTTTT; cdr3_aa: CASSLDYANTGELFF
j_call: TRBJ2-7; v_call: TRBV27; clone_size: NA; d_call: NA; cdr3_nt: TGTGCCAGCAGCATGGGTCAGGGTTTCAACGAGCAGTACTTC; cdr3_aa: CASSMGQGFNEQYF
j_call: TRBJ2-1; v_call: TRBV2; clone_size: NA; d_call: TRBD2; cdr3_nt: TGTGCCAGCAGTACTAGCGGAGGCCCCAATGAGCAGTTCTTC; cdr3_aa: CASSTSGGPNEQFF
j_call: TRBJ1-1; v_call: TRBV7-9; clone_size: NA; d_call: NA; cdr3_nt: TGTGCCAGCAGCTCGACAGGGAACACTGAAGCTTTCTTT; cdr3_aa: CASSSTGNTEAFF
j_call: TRBJ2-6; v_call: TRBV7-6; clone_size: NA; d_call: NA; cdr3_nt: TGTGCCAGCAGCTTAGTTCTCTCTGGGGCCAACGTCCTGACTTTC; cdr3_aa: CASSLVLSGANVLTF
j_call: TRBJ2-5; v_call: TRBV27; clone_size: NA; d_call: TRBD2; cdr3_nt: TGTGCCAGCAGTTTACGACTGACCGCAGCGGGGGGCCCCCTACAAGAGACCCAGTACTTC; cdr3_aa: CASSLRLTAAGGPLQETQYF
j_call: TRBJ2-5; v_call: TRBV5-6; clone_size: NA; d_call: NA; cdr3_nt: TGTGCCAGCAGCCAACAGGGTGCAGAGACCCAGTACTTC; cdr3_aa: CASSQQGAETQYF
j_call: TRBJ1-2; v_call: TRBV5-1; clone_size: NA; d_call: TRBD1; cdr3_nt: TGCGCCAGCAGATTGGGGGACAGGGACTATGGCTACACCTTC; cdr3_aa: CASRLGDRDYGYTF
j_call: TRBJ1-2; v_call: TRBV19; clone_size: NA; d_call: TRBD1; cdr3_nt: TGTGCCAGTAGTTCAACCCTGACAGGGTCTTATGGCTACACCTTC; cdr3_aa: CASSSTLTGSYGYTF
j_call: TRBJ2-5; v_call: TRBV5-4; clone_size: NA; d_call: TRBD2; cdr3_nt: TGTGCCAGCAGCTTTCCCGGGACTAGCGTAGAGACCCAGTACTTC; cdr3_aa: CASSFPGTSVETQYF
j_call: TRBJ2-7; v_call: TRBV6-6; clone_size: NA; d_call: TRBD2; cdr3_nt: TGTGCCAGCAGTGGGTTGCGGGAGGGCCTCCCCGAGCAGTACTTC; cdr3_aa: CASSGLREGLPEQYF
j_call: TRBJ2-2; v_call: TRBV5-6; clone_size: NA; d_call: TRBD2; cdr3_nt: TGTGCCAGCAGCCCCCGGGGGGGTTTTAACACCGGGGAGCTGTTTTTT; cdr3_aa: CASSPRGGFNTGELFF
j_call: TRBJ2-7; v_call: TRBV6-1; clone_size: NA; d_call: TRBD1; cdr3_nt: TGTGCCAGCAGTGAAGCGGGGGCAGGGGGCCACGAGCAGTACTTC; cdr3_aa: CASSEAGAGGHEQYF
j_call: TRBJ2-1; v_call: TRBV5-1; clone_size: NA; d_call: NA; cdr3_nt: TGCGCCAGCAGCTTGCTTCGGGGACTGAGGAATGAGCAGTTCTTC; cdr3_aa: CASSLLRGLRNEQFF
j_call: TRBJ2-1; v_call: TRBV18; clone_size: NA; d_call: TRBD2; cdr3_nt: TGTGCCAGCTCACCACCGGGGACTAGCAGCTACAATGAGCAGTTCTTC; cdr3_aa: CASSPPGTSSYNEQFF
j_call: TRBJ1-5; v_call: TRBV19; clone_size: NA; d_call: NA; cdr3_nt: TGTGCCAGTAGCCAGTGGGGGGTCAATCAGCCCCAGCATTTT; cdr3_aa: CASSQWGVNQPQHF
j_call: TRBJ2-5; v_call: TRBV7-8; clone_size: NA; d_call: TRBD1; cdr3_nt: TGTGCCAGCAGCTCCGGGACAGAGGGGACCCAGTACTTC; cdr3_aa: CASSSGTEGTQYF
j_call: TRBJ2-7; v_call: TRBV10-1; clone_size: NA; d_call: NA; cdr3_nt: TGCGCCAGTAACAACGGGAGTTTCTACGAGCAGTACTTC; cdr3_aa: CASNNGSFYEQYF
j_call: TRBJ2-1; v_call: TRBV7-2; clone_size: NA; d_call: NA; cdr3_nt: TGTGCCGGGACATCATACAATGAGCAGTTCTTC; cdr3_aa: CAGTSYNEQFF
j_call: TRBJ1-5; v_call: TRBV30; clone_size: NA; d_call: TRBD1; cdr3_nt: TGTGCCTGGAGTGGCGGACAGGTCGGTCATCAGCCCCAGCATTTT; cdr3_aa: CAWSGGQVGHQPQHF
j_call: TRBJ1-2; v_call: TRBV4-1; clone_size: NA; d_call: TRBD1; cdr3_nt: TGCGCCACCCAAGATCGACAGGGGGTAAGGGGCTACACCTTC; cdr3_aa: CATQDRQGVRGYTF
j_call: TRBJ1-5; v_call: TRBV9; clone_size: few; d_call: TRBD1; cdr3_nt: TGTGCCAGCAGCACCGGACAGGGGGCTGTAGTAGATCAGCCCCAGCATTTT; cdr3_aa: CASSTGQGAVVDQPQHF
j_call: TRBJ2-1; v_call: TRBV28; clone_size: NA; d_call: NA; cdr3_nt: TGTGCCAGCAGTTTATTATATGAGCAGTTCTTC; cdr3_aa: CASSLLYEQFF
j_call: TRBJ2-5; v_call: TRBV11-2; clone_size: NA; d_call: TRBD2; cdr3_nt: TGTGCCAGCAGGCAGCGGGAGGGGATTCCCCAAACGACCCAGTACTTC; cdr3_aa: CASRQREGIPQTTQYF
j_call: TRBJ1-4; v_call: TRBV6-5; clone_size: NA; d_call: TRBD1; cdr3_nt: TGTGCCAGCAGTTGGGGGACAGCCCAAAATGAAAAACTGTTTTTT; cdr3_aa: CASSWGTAQNEKLFF
j_call: TRBJ1-2; v_call: TRBV9; clone_size: NA; d_call: NA; cdr3_nt: TGTGCCAGCAGCTCCGCAGGCTATGGCTACACCTTC; cdr3_aa: CASSSAGYGYTF
j_call: TRBJ1-2; v_call: TRBV29-1; clone_size: NA; d_call: TRBD1; cdr3_nt: TGTTTAACAGGGGACCCGAACTATGGCTACACCTTC; cdr3_aa: CLTGDPNYGYTF
j_call: TRBJ2-7; v_call: TRBV10-2; clone_size: few; d_call: TRBD1; cdr3_nt: TGCGCCAGCAGTATGACAGGGGGCAGGTACGAGCAGTACTTC; cdr3_aa: CASSMTGGRYEQYF
j_call: TRBJ1-1; v_call: TRBV30; clone_size: NA; d_call: NA; cdr3_nt: TGTGCCTGGAGTAGCGGGCGGGGCACTGAAGCTTTCTTT; cdr3_aa: CAWSSGRGTEAFF